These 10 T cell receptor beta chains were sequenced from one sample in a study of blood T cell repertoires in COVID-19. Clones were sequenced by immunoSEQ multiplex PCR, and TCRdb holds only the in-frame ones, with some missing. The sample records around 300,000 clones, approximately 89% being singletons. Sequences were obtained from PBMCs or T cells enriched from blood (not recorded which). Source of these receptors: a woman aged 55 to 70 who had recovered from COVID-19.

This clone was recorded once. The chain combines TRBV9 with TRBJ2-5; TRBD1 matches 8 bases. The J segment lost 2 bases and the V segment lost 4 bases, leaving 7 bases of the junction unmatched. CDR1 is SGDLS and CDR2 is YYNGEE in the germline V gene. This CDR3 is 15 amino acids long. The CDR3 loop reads CASSPSGQGQETQYF. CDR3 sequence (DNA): TGTGCCAGCAGCCCCTCAGGACAGGGACAAGAGACCCAGTACTTC.

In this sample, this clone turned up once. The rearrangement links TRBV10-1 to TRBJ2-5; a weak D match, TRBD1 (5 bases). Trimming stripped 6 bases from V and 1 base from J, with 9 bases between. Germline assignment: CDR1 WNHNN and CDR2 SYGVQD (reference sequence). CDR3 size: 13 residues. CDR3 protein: CASSSGPQETQYF. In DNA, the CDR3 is TGCGCCAGCAGCTCAGGGCCCCAAGAGACCCAGTACTTC.

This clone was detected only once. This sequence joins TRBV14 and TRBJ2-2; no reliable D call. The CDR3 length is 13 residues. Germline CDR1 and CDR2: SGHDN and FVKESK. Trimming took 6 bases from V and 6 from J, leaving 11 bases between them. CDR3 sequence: CASSARVAGELFF. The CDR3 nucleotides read TGTGCCAGCAGTGCACGGGTAGCCGGGGAGCTGTTTTTT.

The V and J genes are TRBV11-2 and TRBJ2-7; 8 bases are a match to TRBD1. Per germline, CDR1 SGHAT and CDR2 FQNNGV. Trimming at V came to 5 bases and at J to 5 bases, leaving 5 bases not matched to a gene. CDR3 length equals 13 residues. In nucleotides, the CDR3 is TGTGCCAGCAGCCAGGACAGGGTCCACGAGCAGTACTTC. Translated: CASSQDRVHEQYF.

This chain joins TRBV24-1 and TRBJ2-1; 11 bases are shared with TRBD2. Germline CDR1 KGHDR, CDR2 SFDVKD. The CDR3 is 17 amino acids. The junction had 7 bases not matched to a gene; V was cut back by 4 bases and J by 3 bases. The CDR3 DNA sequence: TGTGCCACCAGTGACTCCGGACTAGCGGGTAACTACAATGAGCAGTTCTTC. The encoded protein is CATSDSGLAGNYNEQFF.

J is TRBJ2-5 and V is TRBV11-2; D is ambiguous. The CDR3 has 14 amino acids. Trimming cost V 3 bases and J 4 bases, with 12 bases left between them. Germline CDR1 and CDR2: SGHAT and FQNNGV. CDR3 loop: CASSFVRSRETQYF. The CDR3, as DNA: TGTGCCAGCAGCTTTGTCCGGTCGAGAGAGACCCAGTACTTC.

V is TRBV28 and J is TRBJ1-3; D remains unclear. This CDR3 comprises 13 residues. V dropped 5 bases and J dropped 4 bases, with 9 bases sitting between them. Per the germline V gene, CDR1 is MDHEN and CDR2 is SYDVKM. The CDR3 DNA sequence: TGTGCCAGCAGTCCGGTTCTCGGAAACACCATATATTTT. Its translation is CASSPVLGNTIYF.

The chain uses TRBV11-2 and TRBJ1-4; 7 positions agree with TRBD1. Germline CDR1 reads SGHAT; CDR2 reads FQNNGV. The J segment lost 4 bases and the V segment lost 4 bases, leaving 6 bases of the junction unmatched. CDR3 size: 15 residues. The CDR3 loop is CASSSRGTVNEKLFF. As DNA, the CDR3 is TGTGCCAGCAGCTCGAGGGGGACAGTTAATGAAAAACTGTTTTTT.

DNA of the CDR3: TGTGCCAGCAGCGCCCGGGAGGCAAGGAGCTTTAACTATGGCTACACCTTC. This gives the protein CASSAREARSFNYGYTF. The genes are TRBV7-8 and TRBJ1-2; D not certain. Germline CDR1 SGHVS, CDR2 FQNEAQ. V was shortened by 5 bases and J by 1 base, with 20 bases between the two germline ends. CDR3 length: 17 residues.

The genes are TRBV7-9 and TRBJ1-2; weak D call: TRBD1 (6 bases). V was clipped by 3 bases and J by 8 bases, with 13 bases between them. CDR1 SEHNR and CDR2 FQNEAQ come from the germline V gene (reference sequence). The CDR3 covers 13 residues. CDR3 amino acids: CASSFLETGGYTF. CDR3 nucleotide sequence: TGTGCCAGCAGCTTTCTCGAGACAGGCGGCTACACCTTC. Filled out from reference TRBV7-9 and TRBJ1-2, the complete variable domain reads DTGVSQNPRHKITKRGQNVTFRCDPISEHNRLYWYRQTLGQGPEFLTYFQNEAQLEKSRLLSDRFSAERPKGSFSTLEIQRTEQGDSAMYLCASSFLETGGYTFGSGTRLTVV.